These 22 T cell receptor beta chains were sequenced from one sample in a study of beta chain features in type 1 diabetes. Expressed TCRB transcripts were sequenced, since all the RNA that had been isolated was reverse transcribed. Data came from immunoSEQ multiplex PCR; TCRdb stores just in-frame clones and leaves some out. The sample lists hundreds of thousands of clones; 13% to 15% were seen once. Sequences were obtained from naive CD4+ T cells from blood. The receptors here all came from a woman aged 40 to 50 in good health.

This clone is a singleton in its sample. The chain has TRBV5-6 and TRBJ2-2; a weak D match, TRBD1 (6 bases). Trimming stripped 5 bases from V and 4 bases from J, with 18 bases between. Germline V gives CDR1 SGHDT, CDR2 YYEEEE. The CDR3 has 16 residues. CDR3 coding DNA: TGTGCCAGCAGTCATGACAGGCCCGCGGGCACCGGGGAGCTGTTTTTT. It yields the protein CASSHDRPAGTGELFF. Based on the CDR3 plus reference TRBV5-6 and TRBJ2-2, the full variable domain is DAGVTQSPTHLIKTRGQQVTLRCSPKSGHDTVSWYQQALGQGPQFIFQYYEEEERQRGNFPDRFSGHQFPNYSSELNVNALLLGDSALYLCASSHDRPAGTGELFFGEGSRLTVL.

In nucleotides, the CDR3 is TGTGCCATCACACCCCCGTCGGGCGGAGGACAGGGCATTTTCCACGAGCAGTACTTC. Translated: CAITPPSGGGQGIFHEQYF. The rearrangement uses TRBV10-3 and TRBJ2-7; 8 bases line up with TRBD1. Germline values: CDR1 ENHRY, CDR2 SYGVKD. The CDR3 extends over 19 amino acids. V lost 7 bases and J lost 5; bases outside the gene matches: 25.

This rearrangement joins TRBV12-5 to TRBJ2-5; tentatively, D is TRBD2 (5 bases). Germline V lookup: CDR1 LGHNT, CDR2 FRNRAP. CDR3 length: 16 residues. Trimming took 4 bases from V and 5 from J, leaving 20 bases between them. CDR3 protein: CASGSSGIAPGETQYF. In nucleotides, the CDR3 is TGTGCTAGTGGTTCTTCCGGGATAGCACCGGGGGAGACCCAGTACTTC. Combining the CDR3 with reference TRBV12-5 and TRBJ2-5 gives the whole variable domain DARVTQTPRHKVTEMGQEVTMRCQPILGHNTVFWYRQTMMQGLELLAYFRNRAPLDDSGMPKDRFSAEMPDATLATLKIQPSEPRDSAVYFCASGSSGIAPGETQYFGPGTRLLVL.

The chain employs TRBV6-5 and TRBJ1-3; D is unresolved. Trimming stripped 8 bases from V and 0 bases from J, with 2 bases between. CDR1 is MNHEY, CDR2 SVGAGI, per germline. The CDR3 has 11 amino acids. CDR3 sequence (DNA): TGTGCCAGCCTCTCTGGAAACACCATATATTTT. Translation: CASLSGNTIYF.

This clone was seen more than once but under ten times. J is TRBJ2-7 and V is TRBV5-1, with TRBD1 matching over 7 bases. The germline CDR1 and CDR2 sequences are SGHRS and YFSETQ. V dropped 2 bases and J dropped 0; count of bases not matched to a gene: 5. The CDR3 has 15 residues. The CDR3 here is CASSFRTGTSYEQYF. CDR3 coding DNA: TGCGCCAGCAGCTTTAGGACAGGTACCTCCTACGAGCAGTACTTC.

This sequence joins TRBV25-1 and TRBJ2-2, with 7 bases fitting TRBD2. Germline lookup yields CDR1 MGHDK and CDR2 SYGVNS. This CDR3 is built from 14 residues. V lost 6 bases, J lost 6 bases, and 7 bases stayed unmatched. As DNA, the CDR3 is TGTGCCAGCAGCGGGGCGGGGGTCGCCGGGGAGCTGTTTTTT. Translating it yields CASSGAGVAGELFF.

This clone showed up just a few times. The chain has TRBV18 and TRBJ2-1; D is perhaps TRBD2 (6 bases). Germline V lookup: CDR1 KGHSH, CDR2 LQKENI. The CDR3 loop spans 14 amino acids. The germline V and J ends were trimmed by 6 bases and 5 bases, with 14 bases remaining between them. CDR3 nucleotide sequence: TGTGCCAGCTCGACGGGACTTAATCACAATGAGCAGTTCTTC. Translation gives CASSTGLNHNEQFF.

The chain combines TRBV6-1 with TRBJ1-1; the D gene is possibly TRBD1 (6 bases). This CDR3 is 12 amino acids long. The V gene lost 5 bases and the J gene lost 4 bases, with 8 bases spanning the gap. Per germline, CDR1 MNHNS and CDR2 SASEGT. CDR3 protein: CASSTGITEAFF. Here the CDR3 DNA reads TGTGCCAGCAGTACAGGGATCACTGAAGCTTTCTTT.

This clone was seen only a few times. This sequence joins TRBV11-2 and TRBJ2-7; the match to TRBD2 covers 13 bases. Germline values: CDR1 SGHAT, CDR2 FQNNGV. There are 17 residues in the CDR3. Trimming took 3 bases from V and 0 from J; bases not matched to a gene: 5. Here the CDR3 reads CASSFGLAGATSYEQYF. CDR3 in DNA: TGTGCCAGCAGCTTTGGACTAGCGGGGGCTACCTCCTACGAGCAGTACTTC.

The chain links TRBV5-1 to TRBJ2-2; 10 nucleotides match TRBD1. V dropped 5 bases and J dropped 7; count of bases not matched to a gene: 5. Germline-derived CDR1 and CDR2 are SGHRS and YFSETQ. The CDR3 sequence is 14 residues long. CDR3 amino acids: CASRPGTGDGELFF. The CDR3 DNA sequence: TGCGCCAGCAGACCAGGGACAGGGGACGGGGAGCTGTTTTTT.

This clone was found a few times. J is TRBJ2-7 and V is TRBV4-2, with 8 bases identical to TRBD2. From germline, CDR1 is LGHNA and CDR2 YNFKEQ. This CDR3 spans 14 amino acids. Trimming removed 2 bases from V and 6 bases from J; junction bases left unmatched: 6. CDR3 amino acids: CASSQFLAGIEQYF. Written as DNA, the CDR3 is TGTGCCAGCAGCCAATTTCTAGCGGGTATCGAGCAGTACTTC.

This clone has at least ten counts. CDR3: CASSLVGGTDTQYF. For the CDR3, the DNA is TGTGCCAGCAGCCTTGTCGGGGGCACAGATACGCAGTATTTT. This sequence joins TRBV7-2 and TRBJ2-3; D possibly corresponds to TRBD2 (5 bases). The CDR3 has 14 residues. Trimming took 5 bases from V and 1 from J, leaving 10 bases between them. Germline CDR1 reads SGHTA; CDR2 reads FQGNSA.

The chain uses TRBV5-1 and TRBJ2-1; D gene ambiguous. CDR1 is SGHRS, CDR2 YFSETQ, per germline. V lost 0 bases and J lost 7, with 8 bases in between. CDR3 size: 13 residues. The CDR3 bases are TGCGCCAGCAGCTTGGATAGCTTGAATGAGCAGTTCTTC. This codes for CASSLDSLNEQFF.

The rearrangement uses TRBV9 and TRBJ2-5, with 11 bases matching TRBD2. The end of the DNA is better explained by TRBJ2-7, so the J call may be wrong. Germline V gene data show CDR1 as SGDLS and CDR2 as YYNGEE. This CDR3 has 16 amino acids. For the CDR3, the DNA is TGTGCCAGCAGCGCCAAACTAGCGGGGGATACCTACGAGCAGTACTTC. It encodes CASSAKLAGDTYEQYF.

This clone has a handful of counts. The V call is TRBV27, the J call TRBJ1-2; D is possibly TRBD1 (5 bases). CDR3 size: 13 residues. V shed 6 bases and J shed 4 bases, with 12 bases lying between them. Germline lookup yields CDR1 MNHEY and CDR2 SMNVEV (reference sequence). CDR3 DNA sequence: TGTGCCAGCAGCCCCGACAGCCTCTATGGCTACACCTTC. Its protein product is CASSPDSLYGYTF.

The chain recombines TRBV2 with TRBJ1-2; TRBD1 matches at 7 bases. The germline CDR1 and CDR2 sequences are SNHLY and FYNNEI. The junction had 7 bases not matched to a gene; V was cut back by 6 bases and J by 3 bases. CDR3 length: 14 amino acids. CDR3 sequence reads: CASRMGQTYYGYTF. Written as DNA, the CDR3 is TGTGCCAGCAGGATGGGACAGACATACTATGGCTACACCTTC.

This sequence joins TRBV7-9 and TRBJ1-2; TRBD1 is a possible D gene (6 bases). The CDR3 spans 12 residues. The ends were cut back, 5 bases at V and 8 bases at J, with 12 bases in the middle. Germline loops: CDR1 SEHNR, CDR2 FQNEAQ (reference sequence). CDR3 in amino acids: CASSRGGNGYTF. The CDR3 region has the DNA TGTGCCAGCAGCCGAGGGGGTAACGGCTACACCTTC.

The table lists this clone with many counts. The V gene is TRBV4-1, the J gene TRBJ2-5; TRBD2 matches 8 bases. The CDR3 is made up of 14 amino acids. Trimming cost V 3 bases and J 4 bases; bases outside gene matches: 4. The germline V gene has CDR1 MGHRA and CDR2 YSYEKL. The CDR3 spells CASSQGTRRETQYF. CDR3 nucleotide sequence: TGCGCCAGCAGCCAGGGGACTAGGAGAGAGACCCAGTACTTC.

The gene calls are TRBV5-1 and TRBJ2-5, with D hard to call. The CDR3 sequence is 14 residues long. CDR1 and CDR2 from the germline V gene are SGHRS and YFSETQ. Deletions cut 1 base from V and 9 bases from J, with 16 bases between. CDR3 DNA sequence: TGCGCCAGCAGCTTGAACAGTGCTGCTACGGCCCAGTACTTC. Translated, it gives CASSLNSAATAQYF.

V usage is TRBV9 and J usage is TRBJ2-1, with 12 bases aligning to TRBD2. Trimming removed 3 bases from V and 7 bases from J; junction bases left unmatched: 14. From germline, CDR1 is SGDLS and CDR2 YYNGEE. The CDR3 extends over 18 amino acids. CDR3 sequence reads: CASSAKTSGGQVRNEQFF. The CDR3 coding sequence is TGTGCCAGCAGCGCTAAGACTAGCGGGGGCCAAGTACGGAATGAGCAGTTCTTC.

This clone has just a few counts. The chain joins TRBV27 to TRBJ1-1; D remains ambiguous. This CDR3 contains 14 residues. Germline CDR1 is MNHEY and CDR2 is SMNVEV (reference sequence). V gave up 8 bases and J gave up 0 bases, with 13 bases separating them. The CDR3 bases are TGTGCCAGCTCCTCGACCCTAGTGAACACTGAAGCTTTCTTT. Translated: CASSSTLVNTEAFF.

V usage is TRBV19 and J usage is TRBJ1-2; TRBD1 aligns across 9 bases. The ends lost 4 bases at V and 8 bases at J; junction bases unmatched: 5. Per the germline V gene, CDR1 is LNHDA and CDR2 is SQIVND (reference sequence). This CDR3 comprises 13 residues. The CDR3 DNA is TGTGCCAGTAGTACGGACAGGGGCGCGGGCTACACCTTC. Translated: CASSTDRGAGYTF.